The 26 T cell receptor beta chains listed next were all sequenced from one sample in a study of T cell repertoires in cytomegalovirus infection. TCRdb reanalysed the reads using MiXCR and keeps one entry per CDR3 protein. This table holds 350,000 to 550,000 distinct CDR3 sequences, around 32% found once. The specimen was PBMCs. These receptors were taken from a human donor in good health (CMV status not recorded). Some clones in this sample may be carry-over from other donors' samples.

This clonotype has a count of ten or more. The rearrangement links TRBV12-3 or TRBV12-4 to TRBJ1-5; D gene uncertain. The CDR3 has 13 amino acids. V lost 6 bases, J lost 4 bases, and 10 bases lay in between. As DNA, the CDR3 is TGTGCCAGCAGCAGGTCCTTAAATCAGCCCCAGCATTTT. It is translated as CASSRSLNQPQHF.

This clonotype was recorded many times. The chain recombines TRBV7-6 with TRBJ1-6; 11 bases are shared with TRBD1. The germline gives CDR1 SGHVS, CDR2 FNYEAQ. The CDR3 length is 15 residues. V lost 7 bases and J lost 9; bases outside the gene matches: 8. CDR3 sequence reads: CASTLDRGPSSPLHF. The CDR3 DNA is TGTGCCAGCACCTTGGACAGGGGGCCGAGTTCACCCCTCCACTTT.

The V and J genes are TRBV30 and TRBJ1-1; D perhaps matches TRBD1 (5 bases). Between the trimmed V and J ends, which lost 1 base and 4 bases, there was a span of 7 bases. The CDR3 consists of 12 residues. The V gene's germline CDR1 is GTSNPN and CDR2 SVGIG (reference sequence). The CDR3 is CAWSGGVTEAFF. The CDR3 coding sequence is TGTGCCTGGAGTGGGGGGGTCACTGAAGCTTTCTTT.

The genes are TRBV7-9 and TRBJ1-2; a weak D match, TRBD1 (6 bases). Trimming pared 1 base from V and 8 bases from J, leaving 14 bases between. CDR1 and CDR2 from the germline V gene are SEHNR and FQNEAQ (reference sequence). The CDR3 has 14 residues. CDR3 DNA sequence: TGTGCCAGCAGCTTAGGGCAGGGGACGGAAGGCTACACCTTC. Translating gives CASSLGQGTEGYTF. The full variable domain, in which reference TRBV7-9 and TRBJ1-2 provide the parts outside the CDR3, is DTGVSQNPRHKITKRGQNVTFRCDPISEHNRLYWYRQTLGQGPEFLTYFQNEAQLEKSRLLSDRFSAERPKGSFSTLEIQRTEQGDSAMYLCASSLGQGTEGYTFGSGTRLTVV.

J is TRBJ1-2 and V is TRBV28; D gene ambiguous. Germline CDR1 reads MDHEN; CDR2 reads SYDVKM. CDR3 length: 12 amino acids. The germline V and J ends were trimmed by 4 bases and 7 bases, with 10 bases remaining between them. CDR3 coding DNA: TGTGCCAGCAGTTCTACTAGCCGTGGCTACACCTTC. It codes for CASSSTSRGYTF.

This clonotype has ten or more counts. V and J are TRBV6-5 and TRBJ1-2; D possibly corresponds to TRBD1 (5 bases). The germline V gene has CDR1 MNHEY and CDR2 SVGAGI. The CDR3 covers 13 residues. V lost 6 bases to trimming and J lost 8 bases, with 16 bases between them. The CDR3 sequence is CASSLREGGGYTF. The CDR3 bases are TGTGCCAGCAGCCTCAGGGAAGGAGGGGGCTACACCTTC.

The chain carries TRBV28 and TRBJ2-1; 8 bases are a match to TRBD1. Germline CDR1 is MDHEN and CDR2 is SYDVKM. This CDR3 spans 13 amino acids. V was clipped by 2 bases and J by 15 bases; unmatched bases: 9. The CDR3 region is CASSLRTGRGWFF. The CDR3 DNA follows: TGTGCCAGCAGTTTAAGGACAGGGCGGGGTTGGTTCTTC. The full variable domain, its missing parts supplied by reference TRBV28 and TRBJ2-1, is DVKVTQSSRYLVKRTGEKVFLECVQDMDHENMFWYRQDPGLGLRLIYFSYDVKMKEKGDIPEGYSVSREKKERFSLILESASTNQTSMYLCASSLRTGRGWFFGPGTRLTVL.

The table lists this clonotype with a few counts. Being one base from a much bigger clone, this may be a read error. The chain employs TRBV7-6 and TRBJ1-1; weak D call: TRBD1 (5 bases). This CDR3 has 12 residues. From germline, CDR1 is SGHVS and CDR2 FNYEAQ. CDR3 sequence: CASSPGGTEALF. In DNA, the CDR3 is TGTGCCAGCAGCCCCGGGGGGACTGAAGCTTTATTT.

Comment on this clonotype: A junction boundary mismatches the germline segment, possibly from a read error. The chain couples TRBV7-2 to TRBJ2-7, with D unresolved. The CDR3 runs to 14 residues. In germline, CDR1 is SGHTA, CDR2 FQGNSA. Here the CDR3 DNA reads TGTTCCAGCAGCACGGACCGTTTCTCCTACGAGCAGTACTTC. Residues: CSSSTDRFSYEQYF. The complete variable domain, with remaining parts taken from reference TRBV7-2 and TRBJ2-7, reads GAGVSQSPSNKVTEKGKDVELRCDPISGHTALYWYRQSLGQGLEFLIYFQGNSAPDKSGLPSDRFSAERTGGSVSTLTIQRTQQEDSAVYLCSSSTDRFSYEQYFGPGTRLTVT.

This rearrangement joins TRBV20-1 to TRBJ2-3, with D perhaps matching TRBD2 (7 bases). CDR1 is DFQATT, CDR2 SNEGSKA, per germline (reference sequence). The CDR3 is made up of 15 amino acids. Trimming shortened V by 1 base and J by 2 bases, and 13 bases separated the two germline ends. DNA of the CDR3: TGCAGTGCTAGAGTCCGGCGGGGGCTCACAGATACGCAGTATTTT. It translates to CSARVRRGLTDTQYF.

This chain connects TRBV29-1 to TRBJ2-3; 10 nucleotides line up with TRBD2. The V segment lost 4 bases and the J segment 2 bases; nucleotides outside the gene matches: 6. This CDR3 comprises 15 residues. CDR1 and CDR2 (germline): SQVTM, ANQGSEA. CDR3 sequence: CSVGTSGDSTDTQYF. CDR3 nucleotide sequence: TGCAGCGTTGGAACTAGCGGGGACTCCACAGATACGCAGTATTTT.

In this sample, this clonotype turned up a few times. V usage is TRBV4-1 and J usage is TRBJ1-3; the D is unclear. The germline gives CDR1 MGHRA, CDR2 YSYEKL. Trimming removed 0 bases from V and 2 bases from J, with 11 bases in between. This CDR3 region has 16 residues. The CDR3: CASSQDPRPTGNTIYF. The CDR3 nucleotides read TGCGCCAGCAGCCAAGACCCCAGGCCCACTGGAAACACCATATATTTT.

This clonotype was seen more than once but under ten times. The chain employs TRBV28 and TRBJ1-5; D perhaps matches TRBD1 (6 bases). Germline CDR1 is MDHEN and CDR2 is SYDVKM. The CDR3 spans 14 residues. Trimming pared 8 bases from V and 4 bases from J, leaving 15 bases between. CDR3 DNA sequence: TGTGCCAGCGGATTAGTACAGGGAAATCAGCCCCAGCATTTT. Translating gives CASGLVQGNQPQHF.

The sample holds many counts of this clonotype. V and J are TRBV7-2 and TRBJ1-2; D possibly corresponds to TRBD1 (6 bases). Germline-derived CDR1 and CDR2 are SGHTA and FQGNSA. The V and J ends lost 3 bases and 5 bases respectively, with 22 bases between them. The CDR3 is 17 amino acids. This CDR3 reads CASSLRMRGSPSYGYTF. As DNA, the CDR3 is TGTGCCAGCAGCTTGAGGATGAGGGGGTCCCCGTCGTATGGCTACACCTTC.

This sequence joins TRBV6-2 or TRBV6-3 and TRBJ2-5, with D maybe TRBD1 (6 bases). V lost 4 bases to trimming and J lost 5 bases, with 17 bases between them. Germline V gives CDR1 MNHEY, CDR2 SVGEGT. The length of the CDR3 is 15 residues. The CDR3: CASSSESAGDETQYF. The CDR3 DNA is TGTGCCAGCAGTTCCGAGTCGGCAGGGGATGAGACCCAGTACTTC.

The J gene is TRBJ2-7, the V gene TRBV28; 8 nucleotides align to TRBD1. The length of the CDR3 is 14 residues. V lost 5 bases, J lost 4 bases, and 7 bases stayed unmatched. The germline V gene encodes CDR1 MDHEN and CDR2 SYDVKM. Here the CDR3 DNA reads TGTGCCAGCAGTACCCAGGGGGCTACGTACGAGCAGTACTTC. Protein: CASSTQGATYEQYF.

The V call is TRBV20-1, the J call TRBJ1-5; the D is unclear. The CDR3 spans 15 residues. The V gene lost 3 bases and the J gene lost 6 bases, with 18 bases spanning the gap. Germline CDR1 is DFQATT and CDR2 is SNEGSKA (reference sequence). The CDR3 loop reads CSASHGSRTGQPQHF. The CDR3 DNA sequence: TGCAGTGCTAGTCACGGGAGCAGGACGGGTCAGCCCCAGCATTTT.

This clonotype was counted at least ten times. The chain combines TRBV7-2 with TRBJ1-2, with a possible D match to TRBD1 (6 bases). The CDR3 spans 16 residues. Per germline, CDR1 SGHTA and CDR2 FQGNSA. V was trimmed by 1 base and J by 1 base, leaving 13 bases between them. The CDR3 is CASSLESLQGNYGYTF. CDR3 DNA sequence: TGTGCCAGCAGCTTAGAGTCCCTACAGGGTAACTATGGCTACACCTTC. Based on the CDR3 plus reference TRBV7-2 and TRBJ1-2, the full variable domain is GAGVSQSPSNKVTEKGKDVELRCDPISGHTALYWYRQSLGQGLEFLIYFQGNSAPDKSGLPSDRFSAERTGGSVSTLTIQRTQQEDSAVYLCASSLESLQGNYGYTFGSGTRLTVV.

For this clonotype: The conserved final phenylalanine or tryptophan is absent from the CDR3, which likely points to a read error. V and J are TRBV2 and TRBJ2-7, with D possibly matching TRBD1 (6 bases). The germline V gene has CDR1 SNHLY and CDR2 FYNNEI. Deletions cut 6 bases from V and 6 bases from J, with 12 bases between. CDR3 length: 12 residues. The CDR3 region has the DNA TGTGCCAGCAGCCCCGGACAGCCCGAGCAGTACTTA. It yields the protein CASSPGQPEQYL.

This clonotype appeared once. The junction shows a germline mismatch at one end, possibly a read error. This sequence joins TRBV11-1 and TRBJ2-7, with D possibly being TRBD2 (6 bases). This CDR3 is built from 13 residues. Germline assignment: CDR1 SGHAT and CDR2 FQDESV (reference sequence). The CDR3 DNA reads as TGTGACAGCAGCCGTCCCGGGACTCCGATGCAGTACTTC. Translated, it gives CDSSRPGTPMQYF. The full variable domain, rest sourced from reference TRBV11-1 and TRBJ2-7, is EAEVAQSPRYKITEKSQAVAFWCDPISGHATLYWYRQILGQGPELLVQFQDESVVDDSQLPKDRFSAERLKGVDSTLKIQPAELGDSAMYLCDSSRPGTPMQYFGPGTRLTVT.

There are a few counts of this clonotype. The V call is TRBV2, the J call TRBJ1-2; a weak D match, TRBD1 (6 bases). There are 14 residues in the CDR3. CDR1 is SNHLY and CDR2 is FYNNEI in the germline V gene. Trimming cost V 3 bases and J 4 bases, with 12 bases left between them. CDR3 bases: TGTGCCAGCAGTGAGGGGCAGGGGATCTATGGCTACACCTTC. This translates into CASSEGQGIYGYTF. Looking up the rest from reference TRBV2 and TRBJ1-2 gives the full variable domain: EPEVTQTPSHQVTQMGQEVILRCVPISNHLYFYWYRQILGQKVEFLVSFYNNEISEKSEIFDDQFSVERPDGSNFTLKIRSTKLEDSAMYFCASSEGQGIYGYTFGSGTRLTVV.

V is TRBV5-6 and J is TRBJ1-1; D call uncertain. Between the trimmed V and J ends, which lost 4 bases and 0 bases, there was a span of 16 bases. CDR3 length: 16 residues. Germline CDR1 and CDR2: SGHDT and YYEEEE. In DNA form, the CDR3 reads TGTGCCAGCAGCCCGGGCCTCGGTCTAATGAACACTGAAGCTTTCTTT. Translating gives CASSPGLGLMNTEAFF.

This clonotype was detected only a few times. The V gene is TRBV4-1, the J gene TRBJ1-2; a weak D match, TRBD1 (5 bases). The CDR3 contains 12 residues. Germline V gene data show CDR1 as MGHRA and CDR2 as YSYEKL. The ends were cut back, 0 bases at V and 8 bases at J, with 7 bases in the middle. The chain's CDR3 is CASSQEWGGYTF. For the CDR3, the DNA is TGCGCCAGCAGCCAAGAGTGGGGGGGCTACACCTTC.

This clonotype was seen only a few times. V usage is TRBV7-2 and J usage is TRBJ2-7; weak D call: TRBD2 (5 bases). The ends were cut back, 0 bases at V and 4 bases at J, with 19 bases in the middle. The CDR3 contains 17 residues. Germline lookup yields CDR1 SGHTA and CDR2 FQGNSA. The chain's CDR3 is CASSLALPVRGFYEQYF. CDR3 nucleotide sequence: TGTGCCAGCAGCTTAGCCTTACCGGTTCGAGGGTTTTACGAGCAGTACTTC. The whole variable domain, filled in from reference TRBV7-2 and TRBJ2-7, reads GAGVSQSPSNKVTEKGKDVELRCDPISGHTALYWYRQSLGQGLEFLIYFQGNSAPDKSGLPSDRFSAERTGGSVSTLTIQRTQQEDSAVYLCASSLALPVRGFYEQYFGPGTRLTVT.

About this clonotype itself: A single base separates this from a much larger clone, so it may be a read error. J is TRBJ2-3 and V is TRBV7-9, with unresolved D. CDR1 is SEHNR, CDR2 FQNEAQ, per germline (reference sequence). The CDR3 has 13 amino acids. Here the CDR3 reads CASSAIRSDTKYF. CDR3 sequence (DNA): TGTGCTAGCAGCGCAATACGCTCAGATACGAAGTATTTT.

This clonotype occurred many times. V and J are TRBV7-2 and TRBJ2-1, with 15 bases aligning to TRBD2. Unmatched junction bases numbered 8, after V lost 5 bases and J lost 0 bases. The CDR3 totals 19 residues. Germline values: CDR1 SGHTA, CDR2 FQGNSA. Written as DNA, the CDR3 is TGTGCCAGCAGCCTCCGCGGACTAGCGGGGGGGTACTCCTACAATGAGCAGTTCTTC. This sequence encodes CASSLRGLAGGYSYNEQFF. The variable domain in full, with the rest retrieved from reference TRBV7-2 and TRBJ2-1, is GAGVSQSPSNKVTEKGKDVELRCDPISGHTALYWYRQSLGQGLEFLIYFQGNSAPDKSGLPSDRFSAERTGGSVSTLTIQRTQQEDSAVYLCASSLRGLAGGYSYNEQFFGPGTRLTVL.